The 16 T cell receptor beta chains below come from one sample, sequenced in a study of blood T cell repertoires in COVID-19. The table came from immunoSEQ multiplex PCR; TCRdb's copy has only in-frame clones and leaves some out. The sample has 250,000 or so clones; roughly four fifths are singletons. Sequencing was done on a sample of PBMCs or T cells enriched from blood (not recorded which). These receptors originate from a woman in her 40s who had been exposed to COVID-19.

This clone was seen a handful of times. This rearrangement joins TRBV3-1 (or the pseudogene TRBV3-2) to TRBJ1-6; TRBD1 aligns across 7 bases. CDR1 is LGHDT and CDR2 is YNNKEL in the germline V gene (reference sequence). The V segment lost 1 base and the J segment 10 bases; nucleotides outside the gene matches: 7. There are 15 residues in the CDR3. CDR3 loop: CASSQVTGVESPLHF. CDR3 coding DNA: TGTGCCAGCAGCCAAGTTACAGGGGTAGAGTCACCCCTCCACTTT.

The rearrangement joins TRBV4-2 to TRBJ1-5; no definite D call. The V end was cut by 4 bases, the J end by 2 bases, with 6 bases between. CDR3 length: 13 amino acids. Germline lookup yields CDR1 LGHNA and CDR2 YNFKEQ. Here the CDR3 DNA reads TGTGCCAGCAGCCCCTCAGGCAATCAGCCCCAGCATTTT. As protein: CASSPSGNQPQHF.

The chain couples TRBV5-1 to TRBJ1-1; TRBD1 agrees at 7 bases. Germline V gives CDR1 SGHRS, CDR2 YFSETQ. CDR3 length equals 15 residues. J was trimmed by 0 bases and V by 0 bases; bases with no gene match: 2. CDR3 coding DNA: TGCGCCAGCAGCTTGGTCACAGGGGTGAACACTGAAGCTTTCTTT. Its translation: CASSLVTGVNTEAFF.

This chain links TRBV6-4 with TRBJ1-1; no definite D call. Germline lookup yields CDR1 MRHNA and CDR2 SNTAGT. This CDR3 contains 13 residues. The V end was cut by 4 bases, the J end by 1 base, with 7 bases between. CDR3 residues: CASSVRQNTEAFF. DNA of the CDR3: TGTGCCAGCAGTGTCAGACAGAACACTGAAGCTTTCTTT.

The chain carries TRBV7-9 and TRBJ1-4; tentative D call: TRBD1 (5 bases). CDR1 SEHNR and CDR2 FQNEAQ come from the germline V gene (reference sequence). The CDR3 runs to 13 residues. V dropped 2 bases and J dropped 7 bases, with 8 bases sitting between them. The CDR3 bases are TGTGCCAGCAGCTTATGGGGGGTTGAAAAACTGTTTTTT. Protein: CASSLWGVEKLFF. Complete variable domain (other parts from reference TRBV7-9 and TRBJ1-4): DTGVSQNPRHKITKRGQNVTFRCDPISEHNRLYWYRQTLGQGPEFLTYFQNEAQLEKSRLLSDRFSAERPKGSFSTLEIQRTEQGDSAMYLCASSLWGVEKLFFGSGTQLSVL.

V and J are TRBV4-2 and TRBJ2-3, with D maybe TRBD1 (5 bases). Germline assignment: CDR1 LGHNA and CDR2 YNFKEQ. This CDR3 spans 16 amino acids. Trimming took off 1 base at V and 8 bases at J, with 19 bases between the two ends. The DNA for the CDR3 is TGTGCCAGCAGCCAAGCCGACGGGTGGGCCCAGGGTACGCAGTATTTT. Its protein product is CASSQADGWAQGTQYF.

The chain links TRBV4-2 to TRBJ2-3; 8 nucleotides match TRBD2. Germline V lookup: CDR1 LGHNA, CDR2 YNFKEQ. There are 14 residues in the CDR3. V gave up 6 bases and J gave up 6 bases; unmatched junction bases: 8. The CDR3 nucleotides are TGTGCCAGCAGGGACCGGGGGGGCCCGGATACGCAGTATTTT. This gives the protein CASRDRGGPDTQYF.

This CDR3 reads CATSDPRTSVGEQFF. CDR3 coding DNA: TGTGCCACCAGTGACCCACGGACTAGCGTAGGTGAGCAGTTCTTC. V gene TRBV24-1 combines with J gene TRBJ2-1; 9 positions match TRBD2. V lost 4 bases to trimming and J lost 9 bases; unmatched junction nucleotides: 9. The CDR3 loop spans 15 amino acids. The germline CDR1 and CDR2 sequences are KGHDR and SFDVKD.

The table lists this clone with a few counts. The genes are TRBV18 and TRBJ2-7; D unresolved. The CDR3 spans 13 residues. The germline gives CDR1 KGHSH, CDR2 LQKENI. Trimming stripped 3 bases from V and 7 bases from J, with 13 bases between. CDR3 region: CASSPVAAREQYF. The CDR3 coding sequence is TGTGCCAGCTCACCCGTGGCCGCTCGTGAGCAGTACTTC.

This clone was detected many times. This sequence joins TRBV2 and TRBJ1-6; 7 nucleotides line up with TRBD1. Per the germline V gene, CDR1 is SNHLY and CDR2 is FYNNEI. The V gene end was trimmed by 6 bases and the J gene end by 9 bases; junction bases not matched to a gene: 5. The CDR3 consists of 13 residues. Here the CDR3 reads CASRTGAGSPLHF. CDR3 nucleotide sequence: TGTGCCAGCAGAACAGGGGCAGGTTCACCCCTCCACTTT.

V and J are TRBV12-5 and TRBJ2-5, with 12 bases aligning to TRBD2. The trim removed 7 bases at V and 4 bases at J, leaving 13 bases unmatched. The CDR3 sequence is 17 residues long. Germline V gives CDR1 LGHNT, CDR2 FRNRAP. This CDR3 is CASAPGQASGGGETQYF. In DNA, the CDR3 is TGTGCTAGTGCCCCCGGCCAGGCTAGCGGGGGGGGAGAGACCCAGTACTTC. Using reference TRBV12-5 and TRBJ2-5 for the parts outside the CDR3, the full variable domain is DARVTQTPRHKVTEMGQEVTMRCQPILGHNTVFWYRQTMMQGLELLAYFRNRAPLDDSGMPKDRFSAEMPDATLATLKIQPSEPRDSAVYFCASAPGQASGGGETQYFGPGTRLLVL.

There are a few counts of this clone. The chain combines TRBV4-1 with TRBJ1-1; 7 bases map to TRBD1. V lost 3 bases and J lost 4; bases outside the gene matches: 5. The CDR3 is made up of 14 amino acids. Germline lookup yields CDR1 MGHRA and CDR2 YSYEKL. CDR3 coding DNA: TGCGCCAGCAGCCATCCCGACAGGGTCACTGAAGCTTTCTTT. Translated, it gives CASSHPDRVTEAFF.

The rearrangement joins TRBV2 to TRBJ2-1, with 8 bases matching TRBD2. CDR1 SNHLY and CDR2 FYNNEI come from the germline V gene. The length of the CDR3 is 14 residues. Trimming removed 7 bases from V and 3 bases from J; junction bases left unmatched: 5. CDR3 bases: TGTGCCAGCATGCCAGCGGGGGTCTACAATGAGCAGTTCTTC. As protein: CASMPAGVYNEQFF.

The V gene is TRBV5-1, the J gene TRBJ2-7; TRBD2 agrees at 9 bases. CDR3 length: 15 amino acids. The trim removed 7 bases at V and 2 bases at J, leaving 10 bases unmatched. Germline V gives CDR1 SGHRS, CDR2 YFSETQ. CDR3 residues: CASGVGGGGAYEQYF. The CDR3 coding sequence is TGCGCCAGCGGGGTTGGTGGCGGGGGGGCCTACGAGCAGTACTTC.

This clone has only a few counts. This chain connects TRBV19 to TRBJ2-6, with 7 nucleotides matching TRBD1. The V segment lost 8 bases and the J segment 2 bases; nucleotides outside the gene matches: 6. CDR1 LNHDA and CDR2 SQIVND come from the germline V gene (reference sequence). The CDR3 is made up of 15 amino acids. CDR3 sequence (DNA): TGTGCCAGTGGGTACCAGGGGGCTGGGGCCAACGTCCTGACTTTC. Protein: CASGYQGAGANVLTF.

V is TRBV19 and J is TRBJ1-2; D is uncertain. Between the trimmed V and J ends, which lost 3 bases and 7 bases, there was a span of 9 bases. The CDR3 totals 12 residues. From germline, CDR1 is LNHDA and CDR2 SQIVND (reference sequence). The CDR3 DNA reads TGTGCCAGTAGTATTGGGCCTGCTGGCTACACCTTC. Protein: CASSIGPAGYTF.